This TCR beta chain stems from a study of blood T cell repertoires in COVID-19. Libraries were prepared by immunoSEQ multiplex PCR; TCRdb keeps only in-frame clonotypes and omits some of them. The table lists around 230,000 clones, more than 80% of them singletons. All enrollees were about 18 to 89 years old and from some 24 US areas. This CDR3 comprises 15 residues. Germline loops: CDR1 SEHNR, CDR2 FQNEAQ (reference sequence). Trimming cost V 1 base and J 2 bases, with 10 bases left between them. The sample taken for sequencing was PBMCs or T cells enriched from blood (not recorded which). The chain combines TRBV7-9 with TRBJ2-3; the D is unclear. This TCR was sampled from a woman between 35 and 50 years old with acute COVID-19. This CDR3 is CASSLVVSDTDTQYF. The CDR3 DNA follows: TGTGCCAGCAGCTTAGTAGTGTCTGACACAGATACGCAGTATTTT.